This passage covers 19 T cell receptor beta chains from one sample sequenced in a study of preoperative IRX-2 immunotherapy in early breast cancer. Treatment: preoperative locoregional IRX-2 cytokine immunotherapy. Sequenced by immunoSEQ multiplex PCR; TCRdb stores in-frame clones only, minus some. The top ten hold around 28% of the sample, which has around 25,000 clones, roughly 89% seen once. The source was tumor tissue, collected after IRX-2 immunotherapy. The source of these receptors is a human donor with breast cancer.

This clone was picked up one time. This chain links TRBV7-3 with TRBJ2-1; TRBD2 aligns across 8 bases. Trimming cost V 1 base and J 1 base; bases outside gene matches: 3. The CDR3 consists of 16 residues. In germline, CDR1 is SGHTA, CDR2 FQGTGA. CDR3 residues: CASSLRRGDSYNEQFF. In DNA, the CDR3 is TGTGCCAGCAGCTTAAGGCGGGGGGATTCCTACAATGAGCAGTTCTTC.

The chain joins TRBV2 to TRBJ1-6, with TRBD1 as a possible D gene (5 bases). V lost 7 bases, J lost 0 bases, and 7 bases lay in between. Germline V gives CDR1 SNHLY, CDR2 FYNNEI. This CDR3 spans 14 amino acids. DNA of the CDR3: TGTGCCAGCATCAGGGACTCCTATAATTCACCCCTCCACTTT. Amino acid sequence: CASIRDSYNSPLHF.

The CDR3 DNA sequence: TGTGCCAGCAGCGTAGGTCCCTTTAGCAATCAGCCCCAGCATTTT. Its protein product is CASSVGPFSNQPQHF. The chain links TRBV9 to TRBJ1-5, with D unresolved. V lost 0 bases and J lost 0, with 7 bases in between. Germline lookup yields CDR1 SGDLS and CDR2 YYNGEE. This CDR3 comprises 15 residues. Drawing the rest from reference TRBV9 and TRBJ1-5, the complete variable domain is DSGVTQTPKHLITATGQRVTLRCSPRSGDLSVYWYQQSLDQGLQFLIQYYNGEERAKGNILERFSAQQFPDLHSELNLSSLELGDSALYFCASSVGPFSNQPQHFGDGTRLSIL.

This sequence joins TRBV9 and TRBJ1-1; D is undetermined. Between the trimmed V and J ends, which lost 0 bases and 3 bases, there was a span of 6 bases. This CDR3 is built from 13 residues. CDR1 and CDR2 from the germline V gene are SGDLS and YYNGEE. The DNA of the CDR3 is TGTGCCAGCAGCGTAGGTGCGGACACTGAAGCTTTCTTT. Translation: CASSVGADTEAFF. The full variable domain, completed using reference TRBV9 and TRBJ1-1, is DSGVTQTPKHLITATGQRVTLRCSPRSGDLSVYWYQQSLDQGLQFLIQYYNGEERAKGNILERFSAQQFPDLHSELNLSSLELGDSALYFCASSVGADTEAFFGQGTRLTVV.

This chain uses TRBV7-3 with TRBJ2-7; 8 bases are a match to TRBD1. The junction had 8 bases not matched to a gene; V was cut back by 2 bases and J by 5 bases. Germline lookup yields CDR1 SGHTA and CDR2 FQGTGA. The CDR3 is 15 residues long. This CDR3 reads CASSLGGQGADEQYF. Written as DNA, the CDR3 is TGTGCCAGCAGCTTAGGCGGGCAGGGGGCGGACGAGCAGTACTTC. Full variable domain (missing parts from reference TRBV7-3 and TRBJ2-7): GAGVSQTPSNKVTEKGKYVELRCDPISGHTALYWYRQSLGQGPEFLIYFQGTGAADDSGLPNDRFFAVRPEGSVSTLKIQRTERGDSAVYLCASSLGGQGADEQYFGPGTRLTVT.

This sequence joins TRBV11-2 and TRBJ2-1; D uncertain. The germline V and J ends were trimmed by 0 bases and 3 bases, with 3 bases remaining between them. Germline V gene lookup returns CDR1 SGHAT and CDR2 FQNNGV. This CDR3 is 13 amino acids long. Here the CDR3 DNA reads TGTGCCAGCAGCTTAGAAATCTACAATGAGCAGTTCTTC. This encodes CASSLEIYNEQFF.

The chain combines TRBV2 with TRBJ1-1; D is uncertain. Germline V lookup: CDR1 SNHLY, CDR2 FYNNEI. The CDR3 spans 13 residues. Deletions cut 5 bases from V and 2 bases from J, with 9 bases between. CDR3 nucleotides: TGTGCCAGCAGTAGATGGGGAAACACTGAAGCTTTCTTT. Its protein product is CASSRWGNTEAFF. Complete variable domain (other parts from reference TRBV2 and TRBJ1-1): EPEVTQTPSHQVTQMGQEVILRCVPISNHLYFYWYRQILGQKVEFLVSFYNNEISEKSEIFDDQFSVERPDGSNFTLKIRSTKLEDSAMYFCASSRWGNTEAFFGQGTRLTVV.

This chain links TRBV19 with TRBJ2-7, with D possibly called TRBD1 or TRBD2 (5 bases each). CDR1 and CDR2 from the germline V gene are LNHDA and SQIVND (reference sequence). V was pared by 0 bases and J by 0 bases, with 12 bases between. This CDR3 region has 16 residues. CDR3 DNA sequence: TGTGCCAGTAGTATAGACGGGGACGGCAGCTCCTACGAGCAGTACGTC. It encodes CASSIDGDGSSYEQYV.

The chain carries TRBV28 and TRBJ1-5; D ambiguous. The CDR3 is 15 amino acids. Between the trimmed V and J ends, which lost 3 bases and 0 bases, there was a span of 9 bases. Germline CDR1 MDHEN, CDR2 SYDVKM. CDR3 DNA: TGTGCCAGCAGTTTGGTAGCGTATAGCAATCAGCCCCAGCATTTT. This gives the protein CASSLVAYSNQPQHF.

This clone was counted only a few times. The chain links TRBV2 to TRBJ1-3; D remains ambiguous. CDR1 is SNHLY and CDR2 is FYNNEI in the germline V gene. With 6 bases removed from V and 2 bases from J, the gap between germline ends came to 11 bases. This CDR3 is built from 14 residues. The CDR3 loop is CASSPTVTGNTIYF. The CDR3 coding sequence is TGTGCCAGCAGCCCGACGGTCACTGGAAACACCATATATTTT.

The chain employs TRBV5-1 and TRBJ2-1; 13 bases map to TRBD2. CDR3 length: 16 residues. Germline assignment: CDR1 SGHRS and CDR2 YFSETQ. The J segment lost 7 bases and the V segment lost 4 bases, leaving 8 bases of the junction unmatched. The DNA for the CDR3 is TGCGCCAGCAGCGCAACACTAGCGGGGGGGCCAAATGAGCAGTTCTTC. It codes for CASSATLAGGPNEQFF.

The chain links TRBV15 to TRBJ1-4; 8 positions match TRBD1. Germline V gives CDR1 LNHNV, CDR2 YYDKDF (reference sequence). J gave up 4 bases and V 6 bases, and 7 bases lay outside the gene matches. This CDR3 has 15 amino acids. The CDR3 here is CATSLNRGNNEKLFF. DNA for the CDR3: TGTGCCACCAGTCTTAACAGGGGGAATAATGAAAAACTGTTTTTT.

The gene calls are TRBV29-1 and TRBJ1-2; D possibly corresponds to TRBD1 (5 bases). Germline V lookup: CDR1 SQVTM, CDR2 ANQGSEA. CDR3 size: 14 residues. The V end was cut by 2 bases, the J end by 8 bases, with 18 bases between. The CDR3 DNA sequence: TGCAGCGTTGAAACTGGGACGGGAAGGTTGGGCTACACCTTC. Amino acid sequence: CSVETGTGRLGYTF.

V and J are TRBV5-8 and TRBJ2-2; D possibly corresponds to TRBD1 (6 bases). CDR1 and CDR2 (germline): SGHTS, YDEGEE. Trimming took 0 bases from V and 4 from J, leaving 10 bases between them. The CDR3 is 15 amino acids. For the CDR3, the DNA is TGTGCCAGCAGCTTGGGAGACAGGTTCACCGGGGAGCTGTTTTTT. This encodes CASSLGDRFTGELFF.

The chain couples TRBV25-1 to TRBJ2-3; TRBD2 agrees at 15 bases. CDR1 is MGHDK and CDR2 is SYGVNS in the germline V gene. V dropped 4 bases and J dropped 6; count of bases not matched to a gene: 8. This CDR3 contains 17 residues. In DNA, the CDR3 is TGTGCCAGCAGTGTCACCCTCGGGACTAGCGGGGGGGATACGCAGTATTTT. It specifies CASSVTLGTSGGDTQYF.

V is TRBV18 and J is TRBJ2-3, with D perhaps TRBD2 (5 bases). V was cut by 3 bases and J by 0 bases, with 10 bases left in between. This CDR3 has 15 amino acids. From germline, CDR1 is KGHSH and CDR2 LQKENI. CDR3 nucleotide sequence: TGTGCCAGCTCACCCAATGGACTCAGCACAGATACGCAGTATTTT. The encoded protein is CASSPNGLSTDTQYF.

Note on this clone: One junction end disagrees with the germline gene, perhaps due to a read error. This CDR3 reads CASSLEFSNQPQHF. DNA of the CDR3: TGTGCCAGTAGTCTAGAATTTAGCAATCAGCCCCAGCATTTT. The V call is TRBV19, the J call TRBJ1-5; D unclear. Germline values: CDR1 LNHDA, CDR2 SQIVND (reference sequence). This CDR3 contains 14 residues.

This rearrangement joins TRBV6-1 to TRBJ2-7; D remains unclear. This CDR3 region has 12 residues. Germline CDR1 reads MNHNS; CDR2 reads SASEGT. V shed 6 bases and J shed 1 base, with 7 bases lying between them. The CDR3 loop is CASSDASYEQYV. Written as DNA, the CDR3 is TGTGCCAGCAGCGACGCTTCCTACGAGCAGTACGTC.

The V call is TRBV5-8, the J call TRBJ1-3; perhaps TRBD1 as D (5 bases). Germline assignment: CDR1 SGHTS and CDR2 YDEGEE. This CDR3 is built from 15 residues. Between the trimmed V and J ends, which lost 2 bases and 1 base, there was a span of 10 bases. The CDR3 nucleotides are TGTGCCAGCAGCTTTGTGGGGCTTTCTGGAAACACCATATATTTT. Translated: CASSFVGLSGNTIYF. Looking up the rest from reference TRBV5-8 and TRBJ1-3 gives the full variable domain: EAGVTQSPTHLIKTRGQQATLRCSPISGHTSVYWYQQALGLGLQFLLWYDEGEERNRGNFPPRFSGRQFPNYSSELNVNALELEDSALYLCASSFVGLSGNTIYFGEGSWLTVV.